This T cell receptor beta chain was obtained from a study of metastatic and nonmetastatic thyroid tumors. From the PCR reads, TCRdb re-called clones with MiXCR. Found here are thousands of clones, around 16% of them singletons; the top ten hold 11%. Germline V gives CDR1 MGHRA, CDR2 YSYEKL. This CDR3 has 17 amino acids. Trimming pared 1 base from V and 1 base from J, leaving 16 bases between. This clone was counted many times. All patients were treatment-naive before thyroid surgery. The sequenced sample was tumor tissue. The sequence came from a male donor with papillary thyroid cancer or a benign thyroid nodule (not recorded which). Some clones in this sample may be carry-over from other donors' samples. The chain links TRBV4-1 to TRBJ1-2; the D gene is possibly TRBD1 (5 bases). The CDR3 reads CASSQGLSGTRNYGYTF. CDR3 sequence (DNA): TGCGCCAGCAGCCAAGGTCTGTCAGGGACCCGTAACTATGGCTACACCTTC.